What follows are 23 T cell receptor beta chains derived from one specimen sequenced in a study of CD8 T cells in ankylosing spondylitis. Via MiXCR, TCRdb re-called the 5' RACE reads, giving one row per CDR3 protein. The sample carries about 160,000 distinct CDR3 sequences, approximately 16% recorded once. Input material: blood, either unsorted or a sorted T cell fraction (not recorded which). The receptors were sampled from a male donor with ankylosing spondylitis or in good health (not recorded which).

This clonotype was detected only a few times. CDR3 in amino acids: CASRQGNEQFF. CDR3 nucleotides: TGTGCCAGCAGACAGGGAAATGAGCAGTTCTTC. The J gene is TRBJ2-1, the V gene TRBV6-5, with a tentative D call TRBD1 (6 bases). The V and J ends lost 6 bases and 7 bases respectively, with 7 bases between them. There are 11 residues in the CDR3. The V gene's germline CDR1 is MNHEY and CDR2 SVGAGI.

This clonotype appeared many times. This rearrangement joins TRBV29-1 to TRBJ2-2, with TRBD2 matching over 10 bases. Germline loops: CDR1 SQVTM, CDR2 ANQGSEA. V was clipped by 5 bases and J by 7 bases; unmatched bases: 7. The CDR3 is made up of 14 amino acids. The CDR3 sequence is CSVPSGSGIGELFF. DNA of the CDR3: TGCAGCGTTCCTAGCGGGAGTGGAATCGGGGAGCTGTTTTTT.

This clonotype was counted between two and nine times. The chain recombines TRBV11-1 with TRBJ1-2, with TRBD1 matching 7 bases. CDR3 length: 19 amino acids. Losses at the gene ends were 5 bases for V and 0 bases for J; bases not matched to a gene: 18. Germline V gene lookup returns CDR1 SGHAT and CDR2 FQDESV (reference sequence). CDR3 sequence: CASSPFPSGQLTSNYGYTF. As DNA, the CDR3 is TGTGCCAGCAGCCCGTTCCCCTCGGGACAGCTGACATCTAACTATGGCTACACCTTC.

This clonotype was found a few times. V is TRBV2 and J is TRBJ1-1; 7 bases map to TRBD1. Germline V gene lookup returns CDR1 SNHLY and CDR2 FYNNEI. V was pared by 11 bases and J by 5 bases, with 11 bases of the junction left unmatched. The CDR3 sequence is 13 residues long. CDR3 bases: TGTGCCGGCCAGACAGGGCCGCGGACTGAAGCTTTCTTT. It codes for CAGQTGPRTEAFF. The variable domain in full, with the rest retrieved from reference TRBV2 and TRBJ1-1, is EPEVTQTPSHQVTQMGQEVILRCVPISNHLYFYWYRQILGQKVEFLVSFYNNEISEKSEIFDDQFSVERPDGSNFTLKIRSTKLEDSAMYFCAGQTGPRTEAFFGQGTRLTVV.

Ten or more counts support this clonotype. The V gene is TRBV20-1, the J gene TRBJ1-4; D is unclear. This CDR3 has 12 amino acids. The ends were cut back, 6 bases at V and 6 bases at J, with 11 bases in the middle. Germline values: CDR1 DFQATT, CDR2 SNEGSKA (reference sequence). CDR3 nucleotides: TGCAGTGCAGGCTGGGATGATGAAAAACTGTTTTTT. It is translated as CSAGWDDEKLFF.

This clonotype was counted at least ten times. The chain links TRBV28 to TRBJ2-5, with D maybe TRBD1 (5 bases). V dropped 2 bases and J dropped 2 bases, with 9 bases sitting between them. CDR1 is MDHEN, CDR2 SYDVKM, per germline. The CDR3 length is 14 residues. The CDR3 region has the DNA TGTGCCAGCAGTTTAAGTGACAGACAAGAGACCCAGTACTTC. As protein: CASSLSDRQETQYF.

The chain carries TRBV5-1 and TRBJ2-2; D may be TRBD1 (6 bases). The V and J ends lost 0 bases and 0 bases respectively, with 9 bases between them. The CDR3 sequence is 16 residues long. Germline V gives CDR1 SGHRS, CDR2 YFSETQ. In DNA, the CDR3 is TGCGCCAGCAGCTTGGCGACAGGAGCGAACACCGGGGAGCTGTTTTTT. It yields the protein CASSLATGANTGELFF.

This clonotype showed up many times. The V call is TRBV14, the J call TRBJ2-7, with D possibly matching TRBD2 (5 bases). CDR1 and CDR2 (germline): SGHDN, FVKESK. The ends were cut back, 4 bases at V and 5 bases at J, with 12 bases in the middle. CDR3 length: 13 residues. DNA of the CDR3: TGTGCCAGCAGCCTTTCCGGAGGCCACGAGCAGTACTTC. It translates to CASSLSGGHEQYF.

In its sample, this clonotype was seen a few times. J is TRBJ2-1 and V is TRBV18; 7 nucleotides line up with TRBD1. Germline CDR1 KGHSH, CDR2 LQKENI. CDR3 size: 16 residues. V lost 0 bases to trimming and J lost 4 bases; unmatched junction nucleotides: 6. CDR3 DNA: TGTGCCAGCTCACCACCCGGGCAGGGGGTATACAATGAGCAGTTCTTC. It yields the protein CASSPPGQGVYNEQFF.

In its sample, this clonotype was seen a few times. This may come from a read error, since a much larger clone is one base off. CDR3 nucleotides: TGTGCCACCAGTGGCCGAGGGGACATTCAGTACTTC. Its translation is CATSGRGDIQYF. The chain joins TRBV24-1 to TRBJ2-4; possibly TRBD1 or TRBD2 for D (5 bases each). V was clipped by 5 bases and J by 8 bases, with 9 bases between them. Germline loops: CDR1 KGHDR, CDR2 SFDVKD. CDR3 size: 12 residues.

This clonotype has a handful of counts. V gene TRBV20-1 combines with J gene TRBJ1-1, with D possibly TRBD1 on 5 matching bases. V was trimmed by 5 bases and J by 3 bases, leaving 10 bases between them. Per germline, CDR1 DFQATT and CDR2 SNEGSKA (reference sequence). The CDR3 sequence is 12 residues long. The CDR3 DNA reads TGCAGTGCTGGCCGGGGGGACACTGAAGCTTTCTTT. It yields the protein CSAGRGDTEAFF.

The V gene is TRBV28, the J gene TRBJ2-3; TRBD1 might be the D (6 bases). This CDR3 is built from 13 residues. The germline V and J ends were trimmed by 2 bases and 8 bases, with 11 bases remaining between them. Germline lookup yields CDR1 MDHEN and CDR2 SYDVKM. The DNA of the CDR3 is TGTGCCAGCAGTTTACTGGGACACAGTACGCAGTATTTT. Translating it yields CASSLLGHSTQYF.

This clonotype was detected many times. The chain carries TRBV2 and TRBJ1-5; the D gene is possibly TRBD1 (6 bases). Germline values: CDR1 SNHLY, CDR2 FYNNEI. The CDR3 consists of 13 residues. The V and J ends lost 8 bases and 0 bases respectively, with 8 bases between them. In DNA form, the CDR3 reads TGTGCCAGCGGACAGTATAGCAATCAGCCCCAGCATTTT. It is translated as CASGQYSNQPQHF.

This clonotype was seen repeatedly, ten times or more. The chain recombines TRBV20-1 with TRBJ1-1; the D gene is possibly TRBD1 (6 bases). V was shortened by 1 base and J by 4 bases, with 16 bases between the two germline ends. CDR3 length equals 15 residues. Germline V gene sequence: CDR1 DFQATT, CDR2 SNEGSKA (reference sequence). CDR3: CSARGEAGTLTEAFF. The DNA of the CDR3 is TGCAGTGCTAGAGGAGAGGCGGGGACACTCACTGAAGCTTTCTTT.

This clonotype occurred many times. V usage is TRBV9 and J usage is TRBJ2-1, with 9 bases identical to TRBD2. Trimming at V came to 0 bases and at J to 5 bases, leaving 3 bases not matched to a gene. Germline-derived CDR1 and CDR2 are SGDLS and YYNGEE. This CDR3 comprises 15 residues. CDR3 DNA sequence: TGTGCCAGCAGCGTAGTAGCGGGAGCGAACAATGAGCAGTTCTTC. Protein sequence: CASSVVAGANNEQFF.

The sample holds a few counts of this clonotype. The chain couples TRBV5-1 to TRBJ2-3; D might be TRBD2 (7 bases). Trimming took off 0 bases at V and 9 bases at J, with 17 bases between the two ends. Germline V gene lookup returns CDR1 SGHRS and CDR2 YFSETQ. This CDR3 has 15 residues. CDR3 residues: CASSLAGGGPGTQYF. The CDR3 nucleotides are TGCGCCAGCAGCTTGGCCGGCGGGGGCCCAGGGACGCAGTATTTT.

This clonotype was found many times. The chain is built from TRBV5-1 and TRBJ2-1; D perhaps matches TRBD2 (6 bases). Germline V gene data show CDR1 as SGHRS and CDR2 as YFSETQ. The CDR3 spans 14 residues. V was cut by 2 bases and J by 3 bases, with 9 bases left in between. CDR3 region: CASSLGGVYNEQFF. DNA of the CDR3: TGCGCCAGCAGCTTAGGAGGGGTCTACAATGAGCAGTTCTTC.

This clonotype was seen many times. V and J are TRBV5-1 and TRBJ2-7; the D gene is possibly TRBD2 (5 bases). The CDR3 length is 14 residues. V was pared by 4 bases and J by 0 bases, with 11 bases between. Per germline, CDR1 SGHRS and CDR2 YFSETQ. Here the CDR3 reads CASSPQRSSYEQYF. CDR3 bases: TGCGCCAGCAGCCCCCAGCGGTCCTCCTACGAGCAGTACTTC.

There are many counts of this clonotype. The gene calls are TRBV20-1 and TRBJ2-1; 8 bases match TRBD2. Germline values: CDR1 DFQATT, CDR2 SNEGSKA (reference sequence). J lost 6 bases, V lost 0 bases, and 7 bases had no gene match. The CDR3 runs 15 residues. DNA of the CDR3: TGCAGTGCTAGAGATCGAGCGGGAGAGGGCAATGAGCAGTTCTTC. Protein: CSARDRAGEGNEQFF.

This chain uses TRBV5-4 with TRBJ2-1; possibly TRBD1 or TRBD2 for D (5 bases each). This CDR3 is 17 amino acids long. V gave up 7 bases and J gave up 5 bases, with 25 bases separating them. From germline, CDR1 is SGHNT and CDR2 YYREEE (reference sequence). The CDR3 nucleotides read TGTGCCAGCCTCAGAGTCGGGGTCGAGGGGCGGGACAATGAGCAGTTCTTC. Its protein product is CASLRVGVEGRDNEQFF.

This clonotype was counted a few times. V gene TRBV7-2 combines with J gene TRBJ1-1; D unresolved. The V gene's germline CDR1 is SGHTA and CDR2 FQGNSA. The CDR3 runs 10 residues. With 5 bases removed from V and 11 bases from J, the gap between germline ends came to 9 bases. CDR3 in DNA: TGTGCCAGCAGCCTCCAGATCGCTTTCTTT. Amino acid sequence: CASSLQIAFF. The whole variable domain, filled in from reference TRBV7-2 and TRBJ1-1, reads GAGVSQSPSNKVTEKGKDVELRCDPISGHTALYWYRQSLGQGLEFLIYFQGNSAPDKSGLPSDRFSAERTGGSVSTLTIQRTQQEDSAVYLCASSLQIAFFGQGTRLTVV.

This clonotype occurred a few times. This chain uses TRBV30 with TRBJ2-1; tentatively, D is TRBD1 (6 bases). Germline values: CDR1 GTSNPN, CDR2 SVGIG (reference sequence). The CDR3 loop spans 14 amino acids. V was trimmed by 3 bases and J by 1 base, leaving 10 bases between them. The CDR3 bases are TGTGCCTGGAGGGCTGGACAGTCCTACAATGAGCAGTTCTTC. Its protein product is CAWRAGQSYNEQFF.

This chain joins TRBV7-9 and TRBJ2-3, with TRBD1 matching 9 bases. Germline V CDR1 and CDR2: SEHNR, FQNEAQ (reference sequence). The CDR3 contains 16 residues. Germline trimming cut 3 bases from V and 1 base from J; bases unmatched to any gene: 5. The CDR3 DNA reads TGTGCCAGCAGCTTGCACAGGGGGCAGGGCACAGATACGCAGTATTTT. Encoded protein: CASSLHRGQGTDTQYF. The whole variable domain, remainder taken from reference TRBV7-9 and TRBJ2-3, is DTGVSQNPRHKITKRGQNVTFRCDPISEHNRLYWYRQTLGQGPEFLTYFQNEAQLEKSRLLSDRFSAERPKGSFSTLEIQRTEQGDSAMYLCASSLHRGQGTDTQYFGPGTRLTVL.